The 31 T cell receptor beta chains below were found in one sample sequenced in a study of early T cells in non-severe SARS-CoV-2 infection. Each CDR3 protein gets one entry after TCRdb re-called the 5' RACE reads with MiXCR. The sample consists of around 58,000 distinct CDR3 sequences, less than 5% of them appearing once. Sequenced input: whole blood. These receptors originate from an adult who was a healthcare worker with PCR-confirmed SARS-CoV-2 infection or an uninfected control (not recorded which).

The V call is TRBV6-1, the J call TRBJ1-5; possible D gene TRBD1, 6 bases. This CDR3 has 14 residues. CDR1 and CDR2 (germline): MNHNS, SASEGT. V was trimmed by 6 bases and J by 7 bases, leaving 16 bases between them. DNA for the CDR3: TGTGCCAGCAGCCCGAGGGGGGGGAGCCAGCCCCAGCATTTT. It codes for CASSPRGGSQPQHF.

This clonotype appeared many times. The chain employs TRBV2 and TRBJ2-1; D may match TRBD1 or TRBD2 (5 bases each). The CDR3 is made up of 13 amino acids. Trimming pared 3 bases from V and 8 bases from J, leaving 11 bases between. Germline V lookup: CDR1 SNHLY, CDR2 FYNNEI. The CDR3 is CASSDHLGDEQFF. The CDR3 DNA is TGTGCCAGCAGTGATCATTTGGGGGATGAGCAGTTCTTC.

At least ten counts were recorded for this clonotype. The chain is built from TRBV19 and TRBJ2-7, with 8 bases matching TRBD2. The germline V gene encodes CDR1 LNHDA and CDR2 SQIVND (reference sequence). CDR3 length: 13 residues. J lost 1 base, V lost 7 bases, and 3 bases had no gene match. CDR3 sequence reads: CASMERGSYEQYF. The CDR3 DNA reads as TGTGCCAGTATGGAGCGGGGGTCCTACGAGCAGTACTTC.

In this sample, this clonotype turned up many times. J is TRBJ2-3 and V is TRBV24-1; the D gene is possibly TRBD2 (6 bases). This CDR3 is 13 amino acids long. Per the germline V gene, CDR1 is KGHDR and CDR2 is SFDVKD. Trimming left V 4 bases short and J 5 bases short, with 9 bases between. CDR3: CATSEGEVDTQYF. The CDR3 DNA is TGTGCCACCAGTGAGGGGGAGGTAGATACGCAGTATTTT.

The chain is built from TRBV6-5 and TRBJ1-1; D not resolved. The CDR3 is 13 amino acids. V lost 6 bases and J lost 1, with 9 bases in between. Germline loops: CDR1 MNHEY, CDR2 SVGAGI. This chain's CDR3 is CASRLIKNTEAFF. The CDR3 nucleotides read TGTGCCAGCAGACTAATAAAGAACACTGAAGCTTTCTTT.

J is TRBJ2-7 and V is TRBV3-1; no definite D call. There are 12 residues in the CDR3. V was pared by 0 bases and J by 13 bases, with 13 bases between. Looked up from germline, CDR1 is LGHDT and CDR2 is YNNKEL (reference sequence). The CDR3, as DNA: TGTGCCAGCAGCCAAGATCGTGGGGTCGCCTACTTC. Amino acids: CASSQDRGVAYF.

This clonotype has a handful of counts. The chain couples TRBV6-1 to TRBJ1-2; possible D gene TRBD1, 5 bases. Trimming removed 1 base from V and 3 bases from J, with 9 bases in between. Germline V gene data show CDR1 as MNHNS and CDR2 as SASEGT. CDR3 length equals 14 residues. As DNA, the CDR3 is TGTGCCAGCAGTGAAGATCGGGGCTACTATGGCTACACCTTC. Translation gives CASSEDRGYYGYTF.

This clonotype was seen many times. The chain links TRBV29-1 to TRBJ2-1; the match to TRBD2 covers 11 bases. CDR1 and CDR2 from the germline V gene are SQVTM and ANQGSEA. This CDR3 has 16 amino acids. The ends lost 4 bases at V and 5 bases at J; junction bases unmatched: 10. CDR3 amino acids: CSVVPTSGITNNEQFF. CDR3 coding DNA: TGCAGCGTTGTCCCGACTAGCGGGATAACTAACAATGAGCAGTTCTTC.

There are many counts of this clonotype. CDR3 in amino acids: CASSPGAYEQYF. CDR3 DNA: TGTGCCAGCAGCCCGGGCGCCTACGAGCAGTACTTC. The rearrangement uses TRBV7-9 and TRBJ2-7; D call uncertain. V was cut by 5 bases and J by 2 bases, with 7 bases left in between. CDR3 length equals 12 residues. The germline gives CDR1 SEHNR, CDR2 FQNEAQ (reference sequence).

This clonotype was counted at least ten times. This rearrangement joins TRBV5-6 to TRBJ2-6; D not certain. V was trimmed by 0 bases and J by 0 bases, leaving 7 bases between them. This CDR3 spans 16 amino acids. Per the germline V gene, CDR1 is SGHDT and CDR2 is YYEEEE. The CDR3 is CASSLVRFSGANVLTF. CDR3 DNA: TGTGCCAGCAGCTTGGTGCGTTTCTCTGGGGCCAACGTCCTGACTTTC.

This clonotype was counted between two and nine times. The chain links TRBV29-1 to TRBJ2-5; D not resolved. The germline V gene encodes CDR1 SQVTM and CDR2 ANQGSEA. The V end was cut by 6 bases, the J end by 5 bases, with 10 bases between. The CDR3 has 11 amino acids. The CDR3 DNA reads as TGCAGCGTCCGTGGCCGGGAGACCCAGTACTTC. It yields the protein CSVRGRETQYF. Full variable domain (missing parts from reference TRBV29-1 and TRBJ2-5): SAVISQKPSRDICQRGTSLTIQCQVDSQVTMMFWYRQQPGQSLTLIATANQGSEATYESGFVIDKFPISRPNLTFSTLTVSNMSPEDSSIYLCSVRGRETQYFGPGTRLLVL.

Many counts were recorded for this clonotype. The V and J genes are TRBV29-1 and TRBJ1-2; D may be TRBD1 (5 bases). The CDR3 contains 12 residues. Trimming took off 4 bases at V and 4 bases at J, with 10 bases between the two ends. CDR1 and CDR2 (germline): SQVTM, ANQGSEA. CDR3 sequence reads: CSVGTPVYGYTF. CDR3 DNA sequence: TGCAGCGTTGGGACACCAGTCTATGGCTACACCTTC.

J is TRBJ2-1 and V is TRBV20-1, with 8 bases that match TRBD2. V dropped 5 bases and J dropped 5; count of bases not matched to a gene: 8. The CDR3 length is 14 residues. CDR1 is DFQATT, CDR2 SNEGSKA, per germline (reference sequence). The CDR3 DNA follows: TGCAGTGCTGGTAGCGGGACTACTAACAATGAGCAGTTCTTC. As protein: CSAGSGTTNNEQFF.

This clonotype has ten or more counts. V is TRBV7-8 and J is TRBJ2-3, with 10 positions matching TRBD2. This CDR3 contains 18 residues. J lost 1 base, V lost 5 bases, and 12 bases had no gene match. Per the germline V gene, CDR1 is SGHVS and CDR2 is FQNEAQ. CDR3 loop: CASSAGASGSRGTDTQYF. CDR3 DNA sequence: TGTGCCAGCAGCGCCGGGGCTAGCGGGAGTAGAGGCACAGATACGCAGTATTTT.

This clonotype was counted ten times or more. The V and J genes are TRBV12-3 or TRBV12-4 and TRBJ2-7; TRBD2 agrees at 8 bases. The CDR3 totals 14 residues. V shed 5 bases, J shed 5 bases, and the junction held 8 bases outside the gene matches. The CDR3 coding sequence is TGTGCCAGCAGTCCCCAACTAGCGGCAGACGAGCAGTACTTC. It codes for CASSPQLAADEQYF.

This clonotype appeared many times. The V gene is TRBV6-2 or TRBV6-3, the J gene TRBJ2-1; D is perhaps TRBD2 (5 bases). CDR3 length equals 13 residues. Germline lookup yields CDR1 MNHEY and CDR2 SVGEGT. Trimming shortened V by 7 bases and J by 4 bases, and 11 bases separated the two germline ends. The CDR3: CASMYEGYNEQFF. CDR3 sequence (DNA): TGTGCCAGCATGTATGAGGGATACAATGAGCAGTTCTTC.

This clonotype has more than one count but fewer than ten. The chain uses TRBV20-1 and TRBJ2-3; no clear D. CDR1 is DFQATT and CDR2 is SNEGSKA in the germline V gene (reference sequence). This CDR3 has 11 amino acids. With 5 bases removed from V and 4 bases from J, the gap between germline ends came to 7 bases. The CDR3 bases are TGCAGTGCTTTGATTTCAGATACGCAGTATTTT. It yields the protein CSALISDTQYF.

The chain has TRBV4-1 and TRBJ2-5; 9 bases are shared with TRBD2. This CDR3 is 19 amino acids long. V lost 0 bases and J lost 7; bases outside the gene matches: 18. CDR1 is MGHRA, CDR2 YSYEKL, per germline. CDR3 DNA sequence: TGCGCCAGCAGCCAAGATCTTGCGACTAGCGGAATCAAGAGCGGGACCCAGTACTTC. Amino acids: CASSQDLATSGIKSGTQYF.

This clonotype has only a few counts. This chain uses TRBV20-1 with TRBJ2-4; D is uncertain. V was shortened by 3 bases and J by 0 bases, with 6 bases between the two germline ends. Germline V CDR1 and CDR2: DFQATT, SNEGSKA (reference sequence). This CDR3 has 13 residues. The CDR3 coding sequence is TGCAGTGCTAGTAACCTAGCCAAAAACATTCAGTACTTC. Its translation is CSASNLAKNIQYF.

This CDR3 reads CASSPGGIHYGYTF. CDR3 coding DNA: TGTGCCAGCTCACCTGGCGGGATCCACTATGGCTACACCTTC. The V call is TRBV18, the J call TRBJ1-2; D remains ambiguous. V shed 3 bases and J shed 3 bases, with 11 bases lying between them. This CDR3 has 14 residues. From germline, CDR1 is KGHSH and CDR2 LQKENI.

This rearrangement joins TRBV5-4 to TRBJ1-4; possible D gene TRBD1, 5 bases. Germline CDR1 SGHNT, CDR2 YYREEE (reference sequence). V lost 2 bases and J 0 bases, leaving 14 bases between the germline ends. The CDR3 spans 17 residues. CDR3 residues: CASSFSETGATNEKLFF. DNA of the CDR3: TGTGCCAGCAGCTTTTCGGAAACAGGTGCAACTAATGAAAAACTGTTTTTT.

The V and J genes are TRBV6-5 and TRBJ2-2; perhaps TRBD1 as D (6 bases). Germline-derived CDR1 and CDR2 are MNHEY and SVGAGI. The V end lost 1 base, the J end lost 3 bases, and 15 bases lay between the germline ends. The CDR3 loop spans 17 amino acids. The CDR3 nucleotides are TGTGCCAGCAGTTACTTCCTTAGGACAGCCGACACCGGGGAGCTGTTTTTT. This translates into CASSYFLRTADTGELFF.

This clonotype was seen a handful of times. This CDR3 reads CSVVGTSGRGEQYF. The DNA of the CDR3 is TGCAGCGTTGTGGGGACTAGCGGGAGAGGGGAGCAGTACTTC. The J gene is TRBJ2-7, the V gene TRBV29-1; 14 bases fit TRBD2. Germline CDR1 reads SQVTM; CDR2 reads ANQGSEA. This CDR3 comprises 14 residues. With 4 bases clipped from V and 7 bases from J, the junction kept 6 bases outside the gene matches.

This clonotype showed up just a few times. The chain combines TRBV5-4 with TRBJ2-6; D remains unclear. This CDR3 spans 15 amino acids. V shed 1 base and J shed 1 base, with 6 bases lying between them. CDR1 SGHNT and CDR2 YYREEE come from the germline V gene (reference sequence). The CDR3 protein is CASSLPESGANVLTF. The CDR3 DNA reads TGTGCCAGCAGCTTGCCCGAATCTGGGGCCAACGTCCTGACTTTC.

This clonotype was detected many times. V is TRBV2 and J is TRBJ1-5, with D maybe TRBD1 (5 bases). V dropped 7 bases and J dropped 5 bases, with 9 bases sitting between them. The CDR3 has 12 residues. From germline, CDR1 is SNHLY and CDR2 FYNNEI. The CDR3 nucleotides are TGTGCCAGCAAAGGGGTCGATCAGCCCCAGCATTTT. As protein: CASKGVDQPQHF.

This clonotype was seen many times. J is TRBJ2-1 and V is TRBV30, with TRBD2 identical over 15 bases. CDR3 size: 14 residues. Trimming took 5 bases from V and 6 from J; bases not matched to a gene: 2. Germline V gene data show CDR1 as GTSNPN and CDR2 as SVGIG (reference sequence). The CDR3 nucleotides read TGTGCCTGGGGACTAGCGGGGGGGCCCAATGAGCAGTTCTTC. Its protein product is CAWGLAGGPNEQFF. The whole variable domain, remainder taken from reference TRBV30 and TRBJ2-1, is SQTIHQWPATLVQPVGSPLSLECTVEGTSNPNLYWYRQAAGRGLQLLFYSVGIGQISSEVPQNLSASRPQDRQFILSSKKLLLSDSGFYLCAWGLAGGPNEQFFGPGTRLTVL.

This clonotype was observed a few times. The V call is TRBV27, the J call TRBJ2-1; TRBD2 matches 12 bases. This CDR3 region has 16 residues. The J segment lost 10 bases and the V segment lost 3 bases, leaving 10 bases of the junction unmatched. CDR1 is MNHEY, CDR2 SMNVEV, per germline (reference sequence). The CDR3 loop is CASSLTTSGGGREQFF. The CDR3, as DNA: TGTGCCAGCAGTTTGACGACTAGCGGGGGCGGGAGGGAGCAGTTCTTC.

This clonotype has at least ten counts. The chain joins TRBV7-3 to TRBJ2-1; D is undetermined. The germline V gene encodes CDR1 SGHTA and CDR2 FQGTGA. V lost 4 bases and J lost 9, with 13 bases in between. There are 13 residues in the CDR3. CDR3: CASSYLVASEQFF. The CDR3 DNA sequence: TGTGCCAGCAGCTACTTAGTTGCTAGTGAGCAGTTCTTC. Together with reference TRBV7-3 and TRBJ2-1, the CDR3 gives the full variable domain: GAGVSQTPSNKVTEKGKYVELRCDPISGHTALYWYRQSLGQGPEFLIYFQGTGAADDSGLPNDRFFAVRPEGSVSTLKIQRTERGDSAVYLCASSYLVASEQFFGPGTRLTVL.

This clonotype has only a few counts. The rearrangement joins TRBV7-9 to TRBJ1-4; no firm D call. V was clipped by 5 bases and J by 7 bases, with 8 bases between them. The CDR3 is made up of 12 amino acids. Germline CDR1 SEHNR, CDR2 FQNEAQ (reference sequence). CDR3 sequence (DNA): TGTGCCAGCAGCCTCAACCTTGAAAAACTGTTTTTT. It yields the protein CASSLNLEKLFF.

The sample holds a few counts of this clonotype. The chain is built from TRBV7-2 and TRBJ1-2, with a weak D call TRBD1 (6 bases). There are 16 residues in the CDR3. Germline CDR1 and CDR2: SGHTA and FQGNSA. The germline V and J ends were trimmed by 5 bases and 2 bases, with 18 bases remaining between them. In nucleotides, the CDR3 is TGTGCCAGCAGCCTGCGGGGGGCAGTTGACAACTATGGCTACACCTTC. Its protein is CASSLRGAVDNYGYTF. Complete variable domain (other parts from reference TRBV7-2 and TRBJ1-2): GAGVSQSPSNKVTEKGKDVELRCDPISGHTALYWYRQSLGQGLEFLIYFQGNSAPDKSGLPSDRFSAERTGGSVSTLTIQRTQQEDSAVYLCASSLRGAVDNYGYTFGSGTRLTVV.

This clonotype was counted between two and nine times. V gene TRBV3-1 combines with J gene TRBJ2-5; D remains unclear. Germline V gives CDR1 LGHDT, CDR2 YNNKEL (reference sequence). The CDR3 runs to 13 residues. V lost 1 base and J lost 1, with 4 bases in between. The CDR3, as DNA: TGTGCCAGCAGCCAAGGCAGCCAAGAGACCCAGTACTTC. It specifies CASSQGSQETQYF.